A selection of T cell receptor beta chains follows, all from one sample in a study of early T cells in non-severe SARS-CoV-2 infection. One entry per CDR3 protein, called by TCRdb with MiXCR from the 5' RACE reads. Of more than 20,000 distinct CDR3 sequences in the sample, roughly 4.1% are singletons; the top ten hold 5.6%. Sequences were obtained from whole blood. These receptors were obtained from an adult who was a healthcare worker with PCR-confirmed SARS-CoV-2 infection or an uninfected control (not recorded which). Each CDR3 is given with its conserved first and last residue. Fields, in order: D gene, J gene, clone size, V gene, CDR3 protein, CDR3 DNA. A D gene is named only where the DNA matches it firmly. Rows give clone size only sometimes, using once, few, many, or a class for an expanded clone.

NA	TRBJ1-1	medium-sized	TRBV12-3/TRBV12-4	CASSFGGGNTEAFF	TGTGCCAGCAGTTTCGGGGGAGGGAACACTGAAGCTTTCTTT
NA	TRBJ1-1	many	TRBV7-6	CASSSDSNTEAFF	TGTGCCAGCAGCTCGGACAGTAACACTGAAGCTTTCTTT
NA	TRBJ2-7	many	TRBV19	CASSIAWGYEQYF	TGTGCCAGTAGTATAGCATGGGGATACGAGCAGTACTTC
TRBD2	TRBJ2-2	many	TRBV11-2	CASSLAGGAGELFF	TGTGCCAGCAGCTTAGCGGGGGGTGCCGGGGAGCTGTTTTTT
NA	TRBJ2-2	many	TRBV2	CASSEDSLANTGELFF	TGTGCCAGCAGTGAAGACAGTTTAGCGAACACCGGGGAGCTGTTTTTT
NA	TRBJ1-1	many	TRBV27	CASSLPGGRVRENTEAFF	TGTGCCAGCAGTTTACCGGGAGGCCGGGTACGTGAGAACACTGAAGCTTTCTTT
TRBD1	TRBJ1-5	many	TRBV4-3	CASSQLTGRDQPQHF	TGCGCCAGCAGCCAATTGACAGGGCGTGATCAGCCCCAGCATTTT
TRBD2	TRBJ2-3	many	TRBV4-3	CASSQEGGVAQYF	TGCGCCAGCAGCCAAGAGGGGGGGGTAGCTCAGTATTTT
TRBD2	TRBJ2-3	few	TRBV20-1	CSARDSVAGGPRVFTDTQYF	TGCAGTGCTAGAGATTCGGTAGCGGGGGGGCCGCGGGTCTTCACAGATACGCAGTATTTT
TRBD2	TRBJ2-1	few	TRBV20-1	CSATGTSSYNEQFF	TGCAGTGCTACAGGGACTAGCTCCTACAATGAGCAGTTCTTC
TRBD1	TRBJ2-5	many	TRBV3-1	CASSQRNQGAGETQYF	TGTGCCAGCAGCCAACGTAACCAGGGGGCAGGAGAGACCCAGTACTTC
NA	TRBJ1-5	few	TRBV9	CASSVSSQLNQPQHF	TGTGCCAGCAGCGTATCATCCCAACTCAATCAGCCCCAGCATTTT
NA	TRBJ1-1	many	TRBV7-9	CANGASTEAFF	TGTGCCAACGGCGCATCCACTGAAGCTTTCTTT
NA	TRBJ2-2	many	TRBV28	CASSFSGVRESYTGELFF	TGTGCCAGCAGTTTCTCAGGCGTGAGAGAATCGTACACCGGGGAGCTGTTTTTT
TRBD1	TRBJ1-6	many	TRBV28	CASSPSDRGHNSPLHF	TGTGCCAGCAGTCCGTCGGACAGGGGGCATAATTCACCCCTCCACTTT
NA	TRBJ2-7	many	TRBV24-1	CATSPGQVGGEQYF	TGTGCCACCAGTCCGGGACAGGTGGGGGGGGAGCAGTACTTC
NA	TRBJ2-2	many	TRBV5-1	CASSGTGRGIGELFF	TGCGCCAGCAGCGGAACCGGGAGAGGCATCGGGGAGCTGTTTTTT
NA	TRBJ2-7	many	TRBV7-2	CASSRSYEQYF	TGTGCCAGCAGCCGGAGCTACGAGCAGTACTTC
NA	TRBJ2-4	many	TRBV9	CASTEGLSKNIQYF	TGTGCCAGCACGGAGGGACTCTCCAAAAACATTCAGTACTTC
NA	TRBJ2-2	NA	TRBV29-1	CSVSREFAGELFF	TGCAGCGTATCCAGGGAGTTTGCCGGGGAGCTGTTTTTT
NA	TRBJ2-7	few	TRBV6-1	CASSESEGAGSYEQYF	TGTGCCAGCAGTGAAAGTGAGGGTGCCGGATCCTACGAGCAGTACTTC
TRBD1	TRBJ1-1	many	TRBV12-3/TRBV12-4	CASSLRDRGRNTEAFF	TGTGCCAGCAGTCTCCGGGACAGGGGGCGGAACACTGAAGCTTTCTTT
NA	TRBJ2-3	many	TRBV20-1	CSARLGGSTDTQYF	TGCAGTGCTAGACTGGGGGGTTCCACAGATACGCAGTATTTT
NA	TRBJ1-2	many	TRBV4-3	CASSQAGQHYGYTF	TGCGCCAGCAGCCAAGCAGGCCAGCACTATGGCTACACCTTC
NA	TRBJ1-5	medium-sized	TRBV20-1	CSARAGEQGRNQPQHF	TGCAGTGCTAGAGCCGGGGAACAGGGCCGCAATCAGCCCCAGCATTTT
NA	TRBJ1-1	many	TRBV29-1	CSAGVPTEAFF	TGCAGCGCGGGAGTCCCCACTGAAGCTTTCTTT
NA	TRBJ2-7	many	TRBV30	CAWARGQYEQYF	TGTGCCTGGGCCCGAGGACAGTACGAGCAGTACTTC
TRBD1	TRBJ1-4	medium-sized	TRBV6-6	CASSFPGGSAEKLFF	TGTGCCAGCAGTTTCCCAGGGGGCTCTGCTGAAAAACTGTTTTTT
TRBD2	TRBJ2-3	many	TRBV6-6	CASRTSGAQYF	TGTGCCAGCAGAACTAGCGGCGCGCAGTATTTT